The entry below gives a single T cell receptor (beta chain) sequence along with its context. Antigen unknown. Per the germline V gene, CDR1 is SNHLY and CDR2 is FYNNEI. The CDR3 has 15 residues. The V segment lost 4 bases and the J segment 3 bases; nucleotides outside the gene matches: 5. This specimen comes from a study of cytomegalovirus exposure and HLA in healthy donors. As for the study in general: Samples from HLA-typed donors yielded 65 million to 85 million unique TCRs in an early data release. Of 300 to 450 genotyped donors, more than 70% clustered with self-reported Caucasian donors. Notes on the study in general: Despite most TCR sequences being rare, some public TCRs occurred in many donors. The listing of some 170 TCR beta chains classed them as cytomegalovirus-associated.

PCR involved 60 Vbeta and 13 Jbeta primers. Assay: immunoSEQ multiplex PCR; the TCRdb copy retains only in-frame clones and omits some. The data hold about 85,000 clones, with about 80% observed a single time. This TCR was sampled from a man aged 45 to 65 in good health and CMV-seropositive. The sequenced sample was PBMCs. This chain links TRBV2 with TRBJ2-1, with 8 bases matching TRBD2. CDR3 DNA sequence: TGTGCCAGCAGTGTGAGTAGCGGGAACTACAATGAGCAGTTCTTC. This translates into CASSVSSGNYNEQFF.